The clone carrying this T cell receptor beta chain was counted many times. Its antigen is undetermined. This record belongs to a study of T cell repertoires in cytomegalovirus infection. Whole-study context: Recently identified HLA-C-restricted and well-studied HLA-B-restricted CMV epitopes were used. Notes on the study in general: HLA-C-restricted TCR beta clonotypes specific for CMV led the ex vivo response.

Via MiXCR, TCRdb re-called the reads, giving one row per CDR3 protein. The sample records some 940,000 distinct CDR3 sequences, 31% being singletons. Germline V CDR1 and CDR2: SEHNR, FQNEAQ (reference sequence). This CDR3 contains 17 residues. V shed 5 bases and J 4 bases; nucleotides not matched to a gene: 13. The receptor comes from a human donor in good health (CMV status not recorded). Some clones in this sample may be carry-over from other donors' samples. Sample: cultured CD8+ T cells from PBMCs, taken from culture after CMV antigen stimulation. The rearrangement links TRBV7-9 to TRBJ2-1, with 8 bases lining up with TRBD1. The chain's CDR3 is CASSAGTSGGRYNEQFF. CDR3 sequence (DNA): TGTGCCAGCAGCGCCGGAACCTCAGGGGGCCGGTACAATGAGCAGTTCTTC.